The 28 T cell receptor beta chains below were found in one sample sequenced in a study of CD8+CD57+ T cells in acquired aplastic anemia. Patients picked for sequencing had shown CD8+CD57+ cell expansion detected by flow cytometry. Investigators profiled TCR beta VDJ and CDR3 from genomic DNA template. TCRdb analysed the reads with MiXCR anew, one entry per CDR3 protein. Of 270,000 or so distinct CDR3 sequences detected, roughly 82% appear once; the ten largest clones hold 42%. Sequences were obtained from sorted CD4+, CD8+, or CD8+CD57+ T cells (not recorded which) from PBMCs. Receptors originate from a human donor with aplastic anemia.

The chain employs TRBV7-2 and TRBJ1-2, with D possibly being TRBD1 (5 bases). With 3 bases removed from V and 7 bases from J, the gap between germline ends came to 21 bases. The CDR3 sequence is 16 residues long. Per the germline V gene, CDR1 is SGHTA and CDR2 is FQGNSA. CDR3 loop: CASSLAGDGDVCGYTF. The CDR3, as DNA: TGTGCCAGCAGCTTGGCGGGGGACGGGGACGTATGTGGCTACACCTTC.

This clonotype was counted a single time. J is TRBJ2-5 and V is TRBV29-1; TRBD1 aligns across 8 bases. The J call may be mistaken, given a closer DNA end match to TRBJ2-1. The germline CDR1 and CDR2 sequences are SQVTM and ANQGSEA. The CDR3 spans 12 residues. The CDR3 is CSVGRGRGAQFF. The DNA of the CDR3 is TGCAGCGTTGGCAGGGGGCGCGGTGCCCAGTTCTTC.

As to this clonotype: Sequence at one end of the junction differs from germline and may be a read error. The chain joins TRBV7-3 to TRBJ2-3, with a weak D call TRBD1 (5 bases). The CDR3 extends over 14 amino acids. Germline CDR1 SGHTA, CDR2 FQGTGA. CDR3 loop: CASSSRGTSGKTHF. The CDR3 coding sequence is TGTGCCAGCAGCTCTAGGGGAACTTCCGGAAAGACCCATTTT.

This chain joins TRBV7-3 and TRBJ1-1, with D perhaps TRBD1 (6 bases). CDR3 size: 15 residues. Germline V gene sequence: CDR1 SGHTA, CDR2 FQGTGA. Trimming pared 3 bases from V and 14 bases from J, leaving 25 bases between. For the CDR3, the DNA is TGTGCCAGCAGCTTTACCGACCCCCGGGACACCCGCTCCTTCTTT. Translation: CASSFTDPRDTRSFF.

As regards this clonotype: This could be a read error, since a much larger clone is one nucleotide away. The rearrangement uses TRBV7-9 and TRBJ2-5; TRBD2 matches at 9 bases. The CDR3 spans 14 residues. CDR1 and CDR2 (germline): SEHNR, FQNEAQ (reference sequence). CDR3 residues: CASSFRRSGGTHEF. As DNA, the CDR3 is TGTGCCAGCAGCTTTCGAAGAAGCGGGGGGACCCATGAGTTC. Combining the CDR3 with reference TRBV7-9 and TRBJ2-5 gives the whole variable domain DTGVSQNPRHKITKRGQNVTFRCDPISEHNRLYWYRQTLGQGPEFLTYFQNEAQLEKSRLLSDRFSAERPKGSFSTLEIQRTEQGDSAMYLCASSFRRSGGTHEFGPGTRLLVL.

This clonotype was seen a few times. At one boundary the junction diverges from the germline segment, which might be a read error. CDR3 sequence: CASSDSSGTQCF. The CDR3 region has the DNA TGCGCCAGCAGCGACTCATCGGGTACGCAGTGTTTT. The rearrangement links TRBV10-1 to TRBJ2-3; no firm D call. CDR1 is WNHNN and CDR2 is SYGVQD in the germline V gene (reference sequence). The CDR3 length is 12 residues.

This chain links TRBV7-3 with TRBJ2-3, with D perhaps assigned TRBD1 or TRBD2 (6 bases each). Trimming pared 8 bases from V and 13 bases from J, leaving 22 bases between. The germline gives CDR1 SGHTA, CDR2 FQGTGA. This CDR3 contains 13 residues. The CDR3 sequence is CASGDGGTGGEYF. The CDR3 nucleotides are TGTGCCAGCGGGGACGGGGGCACAGGTGGGGAGTATTTT.

Worth noting for this clonotype: One end of the junction is discordant with germline, which a read error may explain. The V and J genes are TRBV11-3 and TRBJ2-1, with a tentative D call TRBD1 (5 bases). Germline CDR1 is SGHNT and CDR2 is YENEEA. The CDR3 has 13 amino acids. CDR3 bases: TGTGCTAGCAGCTTAGACCCGACAGATGAGCAGTTCTTC. Translation gives CASSLDPTDEQFF.

About this clonotype itself: The CDR3 end shows no conserved phenylalanine or tryptophan, and so a read error is likely. The DNA is omitted, as the CDR3 cannot be located on it reliably, and the CDR3 follows TCRdb's listing. This chain connects TRBV7-8 to TRBJ2-3; the listed D gene, TRBD2, was not tested against the DNA. The CDR3 length equals 13 residues, ends included. Germline V CDR1 and CDR2: SGHVS, FQNEAQ. The CDR3 sequence is CASRYGGGAKPQY.

The gene calls are TRBV24-1 and TRBJ2-1, with D perhaps TRBD2 (7 bases). CDR1 and CDR2 (germline): KGHDR, SFDVKD. The CDR3 extends over 15 amino acids. V shed 5 bases and J shed 7 bases, with 17 bases lying between them. DNA of the CDR3: TGTGCCACCAGTGTGAGGGGGGGCGGCAGGAATGAGCAGTTCTTC. Amino acid sequence: CATSVRGGGRNEQFF.

The chain recombines TRBV7-2 with TRBJ1-4; D might be TRBD1 (5 bases). The V gene's germline CDR1 is SGHTA and CDR2 FQGNSA. The length of the CDR3 is 15 residues. V was cut by 0 bases and J by 14 bases, with 19 bases left in between. The CDR3: CASSLAGTGDAQLFF. As DNA, the CDR3 is TGTGCCAGCAGCTTAGCGGGAACAGGCGATGCACAGCTGTTTTTT.

The rearrangement links TRBV7-3 to TRBJ2-7; tentatively, D is TRBD1 or TRBD2 (7 bases each). Germline V gives CDR1 SGHTA, CDR2 FQGTGA. The CDR3 is 18 amino acids. Trimming left V 3 bases short and J 3 bases short, with 24 bases between. In nucleotides, the CDR3 is TGTGCCAGCAGCTTGGCAGGGGGGGTTTCCCGTGGAGGCTACGAGCAGTACGTC. Translating gives CASSLAGGVSRGGYEQYV.

This clonotype was recorded only once. The chain recombines TRBV20-1 with TRBJ2-1, with D tentatively TRBD1 or TRBD2 (5 bases each). Trimming stripped 6 bases from V and 8 bases from J, with 20 bases between. CDR1 DFQATT and CDR2 SNEGSKA come from the germline V gene (reference sequence). CDR3 size: 14 residues. The CDR3 loop is CSASSWGRKDEQFF. CDR3 nucleotide sequence: TGCAGTGCCAGTAGTTGGGGACGCAAGGATGAGCAGTTCTTC.

The chain is built from TRBV7-9 and TRBJ2-7; 10 bases are shared with TRBD2. The CDR3 totals 18 residues. Germline V gene sequence: CDR1 SEHNR, CDR2 FQNEAQ (reference sequence). After removal of 3 bases from V and 3 bases from J, the junction contained 14 bases not matched to a gene. The CDR3 DNA sequence: TGTGCCAGCAGCTTTCATACAAGCGGGAGGGCCGTTTACTACGAGCAGTACGTC. Encoded protein: CASSFHTSGRAVYYEQYV.

The V gene is TRBV7-3, the J gene TRBJ2-7; D unclear. The CDR3 contains 18 residues. V was pared by 3 bases and J by 1 base, with 22 bases between. The germline V gene has CDR1 SGHTA and CDR2 FQGTGA. In DNA form, the CDR3 reads TGTGCCAGCAGCTTGCATACAGACGGTTCAGCCCTTTCCTACGAGCAGTACGTC. This translates into CASSLHTDGSALSYEQYV.

This clonotype showed up just a few times. The junction and the germline gene differ at one end; a read error may be behind it. J is TRBJ2-3 and V is TRBV15; a possible D gene is TRBD1 (5 bases). CDR1 and CDR2 from the germline V gene are LNHNV and YYDKDF (reference sequence). This CDR3 region has 14 residues. The CDR3 spells CASSRAAGQETQYF. CDR3 coding DNA: TGTGCCAGCAGCAGGGCCGCAGGCCAAGAGACCCAGTATTTT.

Of note for this clonotype: An end of the junction does not agree with germline; a read error may underlie this. The chain uses TRBV7-2 and TRBJ2-1, with D possibly matching TRBD2 (5 bases). This CDR3 is built from 14 residues. CDR1 is SGHTA and CDR2 is FQGNSA in the germline V gene. The CDR3 DNA follows: TGTGCCAGCAGCTTGACGAGCGTGAGCGGAGAGCAGCTCTTC. Translation gives CASSLTSVSGEQLF.

A note on this clonotype: At one end, the junction sequence differs from germline, possibly due to a read error. The chain has TRBV7-2 and TRBJ1-2; 7 bases match TRBD1. The V gene's germline CDR1 is SGHTA and CDR2 FQGNSA. CDR3 length: 14 residues. The CDR3 is CASSLGQGYLRYYF. CDR3 bases: TGTGCCAGCAGCTTAGGACAGGGTTATCTCCGGTACTACTTC. The entire variable domain, with the rest obtained from reference TRBV7-2 and TRBJ1-2, is as follows: GAGVSQSPSNKVTEKGKDVELRCDPISGHTALYWYRQSLGQGLEFLIYFQGNSAPDKSGLPSDRFSAERTGGSVSTLTIQRTQQEDSAVYLCASSLGQGYLRYYFGSGTRLTVV.

This clonotype was found once. The junction departs from germline at one end; a sequencing error may be responsible. The chain recombines TRBV7-8 with TRBJ2-2; maybe TRBD2 (5 bases). The CDR3 is 12 residues long. In germline, CDR1 is SGHVS, CDR2 FQNEAQ. For the CDR3, the DNA is TGTGCCAGCAGCTTTGATCCCGACGGGATAGTTTTT. Protein sequence: CASSFDPDGIVF.

Notes on this clonotype: This likely comes from a read error, as the CDR3 has no conserved phenylalanine or tryptophan at its end. It is unclear where the CDR3 begins or ends on the DNA, so no DNA is shown, and the CDR3 is as TCRdb lists it. V and J are TRBV7-9 and TRBJ1-1; the table calls TRBD1, which could not be checked here. Ends included, the CDR3 has 13 residues. Germline V gives CDR1 SEHNR, CDR2 FQNEAQ (reference sequence). Here the CDR3 reads CASSPGTGAHTYT.

The chain couples TRBV19 to TRBJ1-5; maybe TRBD1 (6 bases). V lost 5 bases, J lost 9 bases, and 11 bases lay in between. Germline V gene lookup returns CDR1 LNHDA and CDR2 SQIVND (reference sequence). CDR3 length equals 12 residues. The CDR3, as DNA: TGTGCCAGTAGTTCGGACAGCGGGCCCCAGCATTTT. Amino acids: CASSSDSGPQHF.

The CDR3 DNA is TGTGCCAGCAGCTTAGGTGCGGGCGTCACAGATAAGTATTTT. It specifies CASSLGAGVTDKYF. The V and J genes are TRBV7-2 and TRBJ2-3, with D perhaps matching TRBD2 (5 bases). V lost 1 base and J 13 bases, leaving 18 bases between the germline ends. Germline-derived CDR1 and CDR2 are SGHTA and FQGNSA. The CDR3 is 14 residues long.

As to this clonotype: The CDR3 does not end in the conserved phenylalanine or tryptophan, so this is likely a read error. The V gene is TRBV7-9, the J gene TRBJ2-3, with a tentative D call TRBD1 (6 bases). The CDR3 loop spans 13 amino acids. Germline assignment: CDR1 SEHNR and CDR2 FQNEAQ (reference sequence). Between the trimmed V and J ends, which lost 8 bases and 8 bases, there was a span of 17 bases. DNA of the CDR3: TGTGCCAGCGGGTATGGGGGCACCGGTACGCAGTATGTT. Amino acid sequence: CASGYGGTGTQYV.

The CDR3 loop is CASTTGQGGSGYTF. DNA of the CDR3: TGTGCCAGCACTACCGGACAGGGCGGTTCTGGCTACACCTTC. The chain links TRBV12-3 or TRBV12-4 to TRBJ1-2; TRBD1 agrees at 8 bases. This CDR3 spans 14 amino acids. J gave up 7 bases and V 7 bases, and 11 bases lay outside the gene matches.

The chain is built from TRBV7-9 and TRBJ2-5; 7 bases are a match to TRBD2. Germline CDR1 is SEHNR and CDR2 is FQNEAQ (reference sequence). There are 15 residues in the CDR3. V was clipped by 4 bases and J by 5 bases; unmatched bases: 10. DNA of the CDR3: TGTGCCAGCAGCTCCAGCGGGAAGGTTGGGGAGACCCAGTACTTC. This sequence encodes CASSSSGKVGETQYF.

This clonotype was seen many times. The chain employs TRBV11-2 and TRBJ1-2; D gene uncertain. CDR3 size: 14 residues. V shed 3 bases and J shed 4 bases, with 12 bases lying between them. Germline V gene sequence: CDR1 SGHAT, CDR2 FQNNGV. CDR3 amino acids: CASSLGTSSYGYTF. DNA of the CDR3: TGTGCCAGCAGCTTGGGCACCTCTAGCTATGGCTACACCTTC.

This clonotype was observed many times. Since the CDR3 does not end with the conserved phenylalanine or tryptophan, this likely comes from a read error. The DNA is left out, because the CDR3 cannot be placed on it with certainty; the CDR3 is given as TCRdb lists it. V and J are TRBV7-8 and TRBJ2-1; the table calls TRBD2, which could not be checked here. The CDR3 has 13 amino acids, counting both end residues. Per the germline V gene, CDR1 is SGHVS and CDR2 is FQNEAQ. The chain's CDR3 is CASSFGGGPDTQY.

This chain's CDR3 is CASSVGGRGGQYF. The CDR3 DNA follows: TGTGCCAGCAGCGTTGGGGGAAGAGGGGGGCAGTATTTT. The chain recombines TRBV7-9 with TRBJ2-3; possible D gene TRBD1, 6 bases. CDR3 size: 13 residues. Trimming took off 5 bases at V and 11 bases at J, with 17 bases between the two ends. Per the germline V gene, CDR1 is SEHNR and CDR2 is FQNEAQ (reference sequence).